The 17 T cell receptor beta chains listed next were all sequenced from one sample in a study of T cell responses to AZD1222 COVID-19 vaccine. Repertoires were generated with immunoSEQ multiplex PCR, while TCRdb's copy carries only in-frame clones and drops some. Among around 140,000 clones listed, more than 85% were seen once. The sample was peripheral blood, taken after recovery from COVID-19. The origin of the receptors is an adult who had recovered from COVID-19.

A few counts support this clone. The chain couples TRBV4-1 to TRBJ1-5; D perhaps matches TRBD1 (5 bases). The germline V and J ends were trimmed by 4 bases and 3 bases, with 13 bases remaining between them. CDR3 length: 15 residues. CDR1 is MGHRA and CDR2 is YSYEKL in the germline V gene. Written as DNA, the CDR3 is TGCGCCAGCAGCCTGGGACCGGGATACAATCAGCCCCAGCATTTT. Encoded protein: CASSLGPGYNQPQHF.

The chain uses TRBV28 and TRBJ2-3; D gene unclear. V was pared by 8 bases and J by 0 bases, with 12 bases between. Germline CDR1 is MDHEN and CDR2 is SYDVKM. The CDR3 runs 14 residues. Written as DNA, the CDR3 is TGTGCCAGCCTCACAGATGCTAGCACAGATACGCAGTATTTT. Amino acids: CASLTDASTDTQYF. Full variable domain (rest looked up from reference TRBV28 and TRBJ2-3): DVKVTQSSRYLVKRTGEKVFLECVQDMDHENMFWYRQDPGLGLRLIYFSYDVKMKEKGDIPEGYSVSREKKERFSLILESASTNQTSMYLCASLTDASTDTQYFGPGTRLTVL.

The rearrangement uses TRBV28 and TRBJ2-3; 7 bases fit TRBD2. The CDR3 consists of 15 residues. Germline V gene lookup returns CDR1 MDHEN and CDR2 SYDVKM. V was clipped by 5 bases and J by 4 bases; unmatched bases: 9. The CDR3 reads CASSPPAGIADTQYF. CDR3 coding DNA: TGTGCCAGCAGTCCGCCAGCGGGAATCGCAGATACGCAGTATTTT.

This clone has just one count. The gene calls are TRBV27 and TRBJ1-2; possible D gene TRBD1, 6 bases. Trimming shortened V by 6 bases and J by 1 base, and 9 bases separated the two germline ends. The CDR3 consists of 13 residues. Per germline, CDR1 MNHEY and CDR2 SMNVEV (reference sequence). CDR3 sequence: CASSGRGNYGYTF. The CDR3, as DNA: TGTGCCAGCAGCGGCAGGGGTAACTATGGCTACACCTTC.

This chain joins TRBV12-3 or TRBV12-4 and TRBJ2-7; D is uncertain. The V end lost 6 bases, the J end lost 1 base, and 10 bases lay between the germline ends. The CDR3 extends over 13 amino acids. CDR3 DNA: TGTGCCAGCAGCCCGGGTTTGTCCTACGAGCAGTACTTC. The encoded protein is CASSPGLSYEQYF.

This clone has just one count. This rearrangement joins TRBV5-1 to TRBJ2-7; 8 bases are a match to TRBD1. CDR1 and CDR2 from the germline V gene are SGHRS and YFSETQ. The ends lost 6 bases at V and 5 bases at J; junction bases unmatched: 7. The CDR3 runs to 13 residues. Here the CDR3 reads CASTGGELNEQYF. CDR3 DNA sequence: TGCGCCAGCACAGGGGGCGAACTGAACGAGCAGTACTTC. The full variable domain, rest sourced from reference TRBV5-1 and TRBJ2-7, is KAGVTQTPRYLIKTRGQQVTLSCSPISGHRSVSWYQQTPGQGLQFLFEYFSETQRNKGNFPGRFSGRQFSNSRSEMNVSTLELGDSALYLCASTGGELNEQYFGPGTRLTVT.

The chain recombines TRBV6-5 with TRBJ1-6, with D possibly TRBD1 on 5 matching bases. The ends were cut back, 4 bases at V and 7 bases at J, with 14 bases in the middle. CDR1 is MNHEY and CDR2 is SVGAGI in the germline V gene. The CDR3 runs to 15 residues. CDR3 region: CASSCSGGRNSPLHF. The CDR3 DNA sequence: TGTGCCAGCAGTTGCTCGGGGGGGAGGAATTCACCCCTCCACTTT.

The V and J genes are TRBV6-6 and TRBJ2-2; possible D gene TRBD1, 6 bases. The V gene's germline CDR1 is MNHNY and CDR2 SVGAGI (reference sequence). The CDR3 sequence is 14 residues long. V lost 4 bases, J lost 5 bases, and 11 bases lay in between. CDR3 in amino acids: CASSWGQGTGELFF. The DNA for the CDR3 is TGTGCCAGCAGTTGGGGGCAGGGGACCGGGGAGCTGTTTTTT.

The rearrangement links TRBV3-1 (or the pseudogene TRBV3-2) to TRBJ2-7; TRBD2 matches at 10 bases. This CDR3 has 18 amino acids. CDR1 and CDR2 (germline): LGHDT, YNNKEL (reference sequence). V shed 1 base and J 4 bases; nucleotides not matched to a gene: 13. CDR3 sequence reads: CASSQVNLAGAQQYEQYF. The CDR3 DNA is TGTGCCAGCAGCCAAGTTAATCTAGCGGGAGCTCAGCAGTACGAGCAGTACTTC.

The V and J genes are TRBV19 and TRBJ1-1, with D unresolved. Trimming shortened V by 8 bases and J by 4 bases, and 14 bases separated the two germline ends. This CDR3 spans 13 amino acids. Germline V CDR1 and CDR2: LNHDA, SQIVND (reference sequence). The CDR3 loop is CASWGGPVTEAFF. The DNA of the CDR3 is TGTGCCAGTTGGGGAGGGCCGGTCACTGAAGCTTTCTTT.

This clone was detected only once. The CDR3 sequence: CASRPWTGKNIQYF. The CDR3 nucleotides are TGTGCCAGCAGACCGTGGACAGGGAAAAACATTCAGTACTTC. The rearrangement links TRBV28 to TRBJ2-4, with 8 nucleotides matching TRBD1. V trimming: 6 bases; J trimming: 4 bases; junction bases outside the gene matches: 5. The V gene's germline CDR1 is MDHEN and CDR2 SYDVKM. The CDR3 sequence is 14 residues long.

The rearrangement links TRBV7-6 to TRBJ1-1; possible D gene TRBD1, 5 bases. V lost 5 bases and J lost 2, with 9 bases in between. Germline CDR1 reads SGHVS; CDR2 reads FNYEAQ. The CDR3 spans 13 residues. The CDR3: CASSPGLNTEAFF. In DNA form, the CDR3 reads TGTGCCAGCAGCCCGGGACTTAACACTGAAGCTTTCTTT.

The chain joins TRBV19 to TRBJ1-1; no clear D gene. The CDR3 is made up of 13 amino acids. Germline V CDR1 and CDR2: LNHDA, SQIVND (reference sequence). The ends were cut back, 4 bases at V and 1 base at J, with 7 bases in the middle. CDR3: CASSRQTNTEAFF. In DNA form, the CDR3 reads TGTGCCAGTAGTAGACAAACGAACACTGAAGCTTTCTTT.

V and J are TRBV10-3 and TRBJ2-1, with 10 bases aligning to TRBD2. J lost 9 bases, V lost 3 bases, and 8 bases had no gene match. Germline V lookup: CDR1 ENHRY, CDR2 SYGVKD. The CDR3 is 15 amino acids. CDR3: CAISDVLSGRGEQFF. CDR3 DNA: TGTGCCATCAGTGATGTATTGAGCGGGAGGGGTGAGCAGTTCTTC.

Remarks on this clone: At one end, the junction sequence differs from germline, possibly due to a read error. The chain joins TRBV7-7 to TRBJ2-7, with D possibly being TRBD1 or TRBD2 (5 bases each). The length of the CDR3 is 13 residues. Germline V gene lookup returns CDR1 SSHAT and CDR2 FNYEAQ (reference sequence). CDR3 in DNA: TGTGCTAGCAGCCCGGGACCAGGCTACGAGCAGTACTTC. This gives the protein CASSPGPGYEQYF.

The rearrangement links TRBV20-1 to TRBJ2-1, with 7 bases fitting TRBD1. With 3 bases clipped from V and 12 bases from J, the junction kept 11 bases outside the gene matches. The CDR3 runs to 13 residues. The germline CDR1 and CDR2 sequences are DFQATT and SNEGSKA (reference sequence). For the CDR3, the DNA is TGCAGTGCTAGTTTACAGGGGAAAAGAGTGCAGTTCTTC. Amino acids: CSASLQGKRVQFF.

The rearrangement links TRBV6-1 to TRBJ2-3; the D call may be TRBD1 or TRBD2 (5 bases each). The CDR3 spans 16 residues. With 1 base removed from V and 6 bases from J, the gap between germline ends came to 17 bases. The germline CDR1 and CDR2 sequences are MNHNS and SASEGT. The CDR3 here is CASSEGLRSRGDTQYF. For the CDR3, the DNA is TGTGCCAGCAGTGAAGGCCTACGATCCCGGGGCGATACGCAGTATTTT.